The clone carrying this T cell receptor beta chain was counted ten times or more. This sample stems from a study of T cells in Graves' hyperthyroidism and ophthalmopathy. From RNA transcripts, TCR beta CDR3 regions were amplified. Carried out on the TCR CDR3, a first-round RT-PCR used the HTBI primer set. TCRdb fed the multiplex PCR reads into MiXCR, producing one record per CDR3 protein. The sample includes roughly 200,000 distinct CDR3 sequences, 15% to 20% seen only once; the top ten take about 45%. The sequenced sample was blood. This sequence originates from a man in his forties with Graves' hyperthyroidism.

CDR3 region: CASSLLGVDETQYF. Here the CDR3 DNA reads TGTGCCAGCAGCTTGTTGGGGGTAGACGAGACCCAGTACTTC. The chain employs TRBV5-8 and TRBJ2-5, with D possibly being TRBD1 or TRBD2 (5 bases each). CDR1 and CDR2 from the germline V gene are SGHTS and YDEGEE. The CDR3 runs to 14 residues. The ends were cut back, 1 base at V and 5 bases at J, with 12 bases in the middle. Full variable domain (rest looked up from reference TRBV5-8 and TRBJ2-5): EAGVTQSPTHLIKTRGQQATLRCSPISGHTSVYWYQQALGLGLQFLLWYDEGEERNRGNFPPRFSGRQFPNYSSELNVNALELEDSALYLCASSLLGVDETQYFGPGTRLLVL.